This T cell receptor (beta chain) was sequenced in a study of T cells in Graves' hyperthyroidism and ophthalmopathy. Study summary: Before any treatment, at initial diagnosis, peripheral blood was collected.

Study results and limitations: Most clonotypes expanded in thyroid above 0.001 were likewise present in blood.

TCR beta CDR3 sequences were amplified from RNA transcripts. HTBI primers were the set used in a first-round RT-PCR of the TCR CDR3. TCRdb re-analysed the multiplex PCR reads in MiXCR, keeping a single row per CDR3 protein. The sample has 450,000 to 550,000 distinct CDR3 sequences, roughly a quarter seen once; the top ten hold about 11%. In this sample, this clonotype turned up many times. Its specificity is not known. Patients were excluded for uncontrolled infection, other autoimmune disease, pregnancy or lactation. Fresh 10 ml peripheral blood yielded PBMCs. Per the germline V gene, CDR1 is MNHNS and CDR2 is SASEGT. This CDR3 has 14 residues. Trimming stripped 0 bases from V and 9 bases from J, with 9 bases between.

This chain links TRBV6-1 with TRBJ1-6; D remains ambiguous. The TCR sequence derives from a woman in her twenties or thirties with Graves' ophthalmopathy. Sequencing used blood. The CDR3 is CASSEAMEGSPLHF. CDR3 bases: TGTGCCAGCAGTGAAGCCATGGAGGGTTCACCCCTCCACTTT.